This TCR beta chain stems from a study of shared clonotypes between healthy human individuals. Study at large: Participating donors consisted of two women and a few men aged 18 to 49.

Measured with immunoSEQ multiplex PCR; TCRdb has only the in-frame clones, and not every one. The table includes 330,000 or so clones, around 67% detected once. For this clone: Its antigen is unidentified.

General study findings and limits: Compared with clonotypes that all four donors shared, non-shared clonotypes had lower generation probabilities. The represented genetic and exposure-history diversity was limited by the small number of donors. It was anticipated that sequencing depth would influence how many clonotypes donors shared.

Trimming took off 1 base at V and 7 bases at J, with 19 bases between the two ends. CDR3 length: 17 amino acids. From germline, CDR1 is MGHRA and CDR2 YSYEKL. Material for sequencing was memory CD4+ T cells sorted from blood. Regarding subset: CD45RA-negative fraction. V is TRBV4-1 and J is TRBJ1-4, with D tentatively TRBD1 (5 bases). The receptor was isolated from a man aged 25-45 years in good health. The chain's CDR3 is CASSQVLPGFSGEKLFF. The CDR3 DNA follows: TGCGCCAGCAGCCAAGTACTACCAGGGTTTTCGGGTGAAAAACTGTTTTTT.